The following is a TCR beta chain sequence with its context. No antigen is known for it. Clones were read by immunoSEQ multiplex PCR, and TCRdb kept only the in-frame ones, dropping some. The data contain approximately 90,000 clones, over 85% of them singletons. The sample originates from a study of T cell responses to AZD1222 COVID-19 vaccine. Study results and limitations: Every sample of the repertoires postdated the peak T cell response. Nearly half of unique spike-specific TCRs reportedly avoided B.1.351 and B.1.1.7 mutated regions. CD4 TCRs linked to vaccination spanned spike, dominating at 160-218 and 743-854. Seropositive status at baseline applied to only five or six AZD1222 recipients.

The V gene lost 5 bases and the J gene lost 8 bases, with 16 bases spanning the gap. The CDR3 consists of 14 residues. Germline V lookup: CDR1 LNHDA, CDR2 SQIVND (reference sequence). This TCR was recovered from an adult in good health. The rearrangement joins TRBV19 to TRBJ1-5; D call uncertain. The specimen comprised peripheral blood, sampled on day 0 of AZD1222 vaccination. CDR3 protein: CASSGLGELEPQHF. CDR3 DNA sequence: TGTGCCAGTAGTGGCCTCGGGGAACTTGAGCCCCAGCATTTT.